The 28 T cell receptor beta chains listed next were all sequenced from one sample in a study of spatial heterogeneity in lung cancer. Time point of the sample: sample taken at primary tumor resection. TCRdb ran MiXCR on the 5' RACE reads and lists one entry per CDR3 protein. The data show approximately 66,000 distinct CDR3 sequences, about 6.6% seen once. The specimen comprised PBMCs, sampled at surgery. The source is a female donor with early-stage non-small cell lung cancer.

V gene TRBV19 combines with J gene TRBJ2-2; maybe TRBD1 (5 bases). In germline, CDR1 is LNHDA, CDR2 SQIVND (reference sequence). V was shortened by 5 bases and J by 1 base, with 11 bases between the two germline ends. The CDR3 covers 15 residues. CDR3 nucleotides: TGTGCCAGTAGTCCCTTTGACAGGAACACCGGGGAGCTGTTTTTT. Translating it yields CASSPFDRNTGELFF.

Only a few counts were recorded for this clonotype. The rearrangement joins TRBV9 to TRBJ1-6, with D tentatively TRBD1 (6 bases). The V end lost 3 bases, the J end lost 6 bases, and 13 bases lay between the germline ends. Germline V gene data show CDR1 as SGDLS and CDR2 as YYNGEE. This CDR3 comprises 15 residues. CDR3 in DNA: TGTGCCAGCAGCGCCGCCGGGGGCCCTAATTCACCCCTCCACTTT. It specifies CASSAAGGPNSPLHF.

At least ten counts were recorded for this clonotype. The V and J genes are TRBV20-1 and TRBJ2-7, with unresolved D. This CDR3 has 9 amino acids. V lost 3 bases to trimming and J lost 3 bases, with 0 bases between them. CDR1 is DFQATT and CDR2 is SNEGSKA in the germline V gene (reference sequence). CDR3 loop: CSASYEQYF. In nucleotides, the CDR3 is TGCAGTGCTAGCTACGAGCAGTACTTC.

The sample holds many counts of this clonotype. The chain uses TRBV5-4 and TRBJ2-1; 14 bases match TRBD2. Germline V CDR1 and CDR2: SGHNT, YYREEE (reference sequence). The ends lost 3 bases at V and 2 bases at J; junction bases unmatched: 7. The CDR3 loop spans 18 amino acids. In DNA form, the CDR3 reads TGTGCCAGCAGCTCCGGGACTAGCGGGAGCCTGGCCTACAATGAGCAGTTCTTC. Its protein product is CASSSGTSGSLAYNEQFF.

This clonotype was counted at least ten times. The chain is built from TRBV20-1 and TRBJ2-7; 12 nucleotides agree with TRBD2. The V gene's germline CDR1 is DFQATT and CDR2 SNEGSKA (reference sequence). V trimming: 5 bases; J trimming: 4 bases; junction bases outside the gene matches: 6. The CDR3 loop spans 14 amino acids. The CDR3 protein is CSAGTSGLLYEQYV. As DNA, the CDR3 is TGCAGTGCTGGGACTAGCGGGCTCCTGTACGAGCAGTACGTC.

This chain uses TRBV5-1 with TRBJ2-7; D is perhaps TRBD1 (6 bases). V gave up 1 base and J gave up 3 bases, with 11 bases separating them. This CDR3 region has 14 residues. Germline V gene data show CDR1 as SGHRS and CDR2 as YFSETQ. The CDR3 DNA follows: TGCGCCAGCAGCTTGAGGACAGCGAACTACGAGCAGTACTTC. It yields the protein CASSLRTANYEQYF.

This clonotype appeared many times. The gene calls are TRBV14 and TRBJ1-3; 10 bases agree with TRBD1. Per the germline V gene, CDR1 is SGHDN and CDR2 is FVKESK. This CDR3 has 15 amino acids. V shed 4 bases, J shed 4 bases, and the junction held 4 bases outside the gene matches. The CDR3 here is CASSPRQGAGNTIYF. The CDR3 DNA reads as TGTGCCAGCAGCCCGCGACAGGGGGCGGGAAACACCATATATTTT. Combining the CDR3 with reference TRBV14 and TRBJ1-3 gives the whole variable domain EAGVTQFPSHSVIEKGQTVTLRCDPISGHDNLYWYRRVMGKEIKFLLHFVKESKQDESGMPNNRFLAERTGGTYSTLKVQPAELEDSGVYFCASSPRQGAGNTIYFGEGSWLTVV.

This clonotype was recorded many times. The chain joins TRBV29-1 to TRBJ2-6; D is uncertain. This CDR3 has 14 amino acids. Per the germline V gene, CDR1 is SQVTM and CDR2 is ANQGSEA. The ends were cut back, 3 bases at V and 4 bases at J, with 10 bases in the middle. The CDR3 DNA reads as TGCAGCGTTGAGACAAAGGCCGGGGCCAACGTCCTGACTTTC. It yields the protein CSVETKAGANVLTF.

Ten or more counts support this clonotype. The V call is TRBV6-5, the J call TRBJ2-4; D might be TRBD1 or TRBD2, each matching 5 bases. The germline CDR1 and CDR2 sequences are MNHEY and SVGAGI. The CDR3 covers 17 residues. V was cut by 1 base and J by 0 bases, with 13 bases left in between. CDR3 DNA: TGTGCCAGCAGTTACTTAGGGGAGTTAGTAGCCAAAAACATTCAGTACTTC. It is translated as CASSYLGELVAKNIQYF.

This clonotype appeared many times. The chain couples TRBV5-1 to TRBJ1-1; D gene uncertain. Trimming removed 0 bases at V and 6 bases at J, with 9 bases between. This CDR3 comprises 13 residues. Looked up from germline, CDR1 is SGHRS and CDR2 is YFSETQ. The CDR3 DNA reads TGCGCCAGCAGCTTGGATGGGCGGGCTGAAGCTTTCTTT. It encodes CASSLDGRAEAFF.

This clonotype was seen repeatedly, ten times or more. J is TRBJ1-2 and V is TRBV5-1; D is unresolved. V dropped 0 bases and J dropped 2 bases, with 2 bases sitting between them. Germline loops: CDR1 SGHRS, CDR2 YFSETQ. This CDR3 has 12 residues. Written as DNA, the CDR3 is TGCGCCAGCAGCTTGGAGAACTATGGCTACACCTTC. Translating gives CASSLENYGYTF.

This chain joins TRBV28 and TRBJ1-2; 7 bases align to TRBD1. After removal of 5 bases from V and 8 bases from J, the junction contained 8 bases not matched to a gene. The CDR3 is 13 residues long. Germline CDR1 is MDHEN and CDR2 is SYDVKM. CDR3 in DNA: TGTGCCAGCAGTCTCGGACAGGTTGCCGGCTACACCTTC. It is translated as CASSLGQVAGYTF.

The chain joins TRBV5-1 to TRBJ2-5, with a weak D call TRBD2 (5 bases). This CDR3 spans 12 amino acids. The V gene's germline CDR1 is SGHRS and CDR2 YFSETQ. V was cut by 4 bases and J by 2 bases, with 6 bases left in between. The CDR3 nucleotides read TGCGCCAGCAGCCGGAGGCAAGAGACCCAGTACTTC. Its protein is CASSRRQETQYF.

This clonotype has a count of ten or more. The V and J genes are TRBV5-1 and TRBJ2-3; D gene unclear. The germline CDR1 and CDR2 sequences are SGHRS and YFSETQ. Trimming shortened V by 1 base and J by 2 bases, and 8 bases separated the two germline ends. The CDR3 is 14 amino acids. In nucleotides, the CDR3 is TGCGCCAGCAGCTTGTCACAGTCCACAGATACGCAGTATTTT. As protein: CASSLSQSTDTQYF.

CDR3 residues: CASSLARGEGTEAFF. DNA of the CDR3: TGTGCCAGCAGCTTAGCCCGAGGGGAGGGCACTGAAGCTTTCTTT. The V gene is TRBV7-9, the J gene TRBJ1-1, with D perhaps TRBD1 (5 bases). Germline V gene data show CDR1 as SEHNR and CDR2 as FQNEAQ (reference sequence). This CDR3 is built from 15 residues. V was trimmed by 0 bases and J by 4 bases, leaving 12 bases between them. Using reference TRBV7-9 and TRBJ1-1 for the parts outside the CDR3, the full variable domain is DTGVSQNPRHKITKRGQNVTFRCDPISEHNRLYWYRQTLGQGPEFLTYFQNEAQLEKSRLLSDRFSAERPKGSFSTLEIQRTEQGDSAMYLCASSLARGEGTEAFFGQGTRLTVV.

The table lists this clonotype with a few counts. The chain combines TRBV2 with TRBJ2-6, with D hard to call. CDR1 SNHLY and CDR2 FYNNEI come from the germline V gene. The CDR3 runs 14 residues. The germline V and J ends were trimmed by 8 bases and 1 base, with 9 bases remaining between them. The CDR3 region is CASGRESGANVLTF. CDR3 DNA: TGTGCCAGCGGCAGAGAGTCTGGGGCCAACGTCCTGACTTTC. The whole variable domain, remainder taken from reference TRBV2 and TRBJ2-6, is EPEVTQTPSHQVTQMGQEVILRCVPISNHLYFYWYRQILGQKVEFLVSFYNNEISEKSEIFDDQFSVERPDGSNFTLKIRSTKLEDSAMYFCASGRESGANVLTFGAGSRLTVL.

J is TRBJ1-4 and V is TRBV29-1; D is perhaps TRBD1 (5 bases). From germline, CDR1 is SQVTM and CDR2 ANQGSEA. The CDR3 runs 13 residues. Between the trimmed V and J ends, which lost 4 bases and 8 bases, there was a span of 14 bases. CDR3 residues: CSVGQGGVEKLFF. The DNA of the CDR3 is TGCAGCGTTGGGCAGGGAGGGGTGGAAAAACTGTTTTTT.

In its sample, this clonotype was seen a few times. The rearrangement links TRBV5-1 to TRBJ2-3; weak D call: TRBD1 (5 bases). CDR1 is SGHRS and CDR2 is YFSETQ in the germline V gene. Trimming left V 0 bases short and J 0 bases short, with 8 bases between. CDR3 length: 15 amino acids. The CDR3 here is CASSLEGPSTDTQYF. Written as DNA, the CDR3 is TGCGCCAGCAGCTTGGAGGGGCCGAGCACAGATACGCAGTATTTT.

This clonotype showed up just a few times. The rearrangement links TRBV28 to TRBJ2-2, with D uncertain. Trimming shortened V by 7 bases and J by 3 bases, and 15 bases separated the two germline ends. CDR3 length: 15 residues. CDR1 and CDR2 (germline): MDHEN, SYDVKM. The CDR3 coding sequence is TGTGCCAGCATCATGGGCCCCGGGTACACCGGGGAGCTGTTTTTT. It codes for CASIMGPGYTGELFF.

The chain is built from TRBV6-5 and TRBJ2-2; the D is unclear. Germline V lookup: CDR1 MNHEY, CDR2 SVGAGI. The CDR3 has 15 residues. V lost 2 bases to trimming and J lost 2 bases, with 9 bases between them. CDR3 bases: TGTGCCAGCAGTTACGGGCTAGAAAACACCGGGGAGCTGTTTTTT. It encodes CASSYGLENTGELFF.

This clonotype was found many times. This chain joins TRBV6-5 and TRBJ2-1, with D perhaps TRBD2 (6 bases). The V end lost 2 bases, the J end lost 3 bases, and 11 bases lay between the germline ends. The germline CDR1 and CDR2 sequences are MNHEY and SVGAGI. This CDR3 has 15 amino acids. CDR3 in amino acids: CASSYEEGFYNEQFF. Here the CDR3 DNA reads TGTGCCAGCAGTTACGAGGAGGGCTTCTACAATGAGCAGTTCTTC.

This clonotype was detected ten times or more. The rearrangement joins TRBV10-3 to TRBJ1-5; D uncertain. Germline CDR1 and CDR2: ENHRY and SYGVKD. V shed 4 bases and J shed 5 bases, with 9 bases lying between them. The CDR3 contains 13 residues. CDR3 coding DNA: TGTGCCATCAGTGCAAGTCTGGATCAGCCCCAGCATTTT. The encoded protein is CAISASLDQPQHF.

There are a few counts of this clonotype. The chain employs TRBV5-1 and TRBJ1-1; D call uncertain. The ends were cut back, 1 base at V and 2 bases at J, with 6 bases in the middle. The CDR3 is 13 amino acids. Looked up from germline, CDR1 is SGHRS and CDR2 is YFSETQ. Here the CDR3 reads CASSLQDNTEAFF. CDR3 DNA sequence: TGCGCCAGCAGCTTGCAAGATAACACTGAAGCTTTCTTT.

The chain combines TRBV6-1 with TRBJ1-4; 8 bases line up with TRBD1. Germline trimming cut 1 base from V and 6 bases from J; bases unmatched to any gene: 4. CDR3 size: 15 residues. Germline V CDR1 and CDR2: MNHNS, SASEGT. CDR3 sequence (DNA): TGTGCCAGCAGTGAAGGGGGACAGGTCTATGAAAAACTGTTTTTT. It yields the protein CASSEGGQVYEKLFF.

The V and J genes are TRBV19 and TRBJ2-7; 7 positions match TRBD1. CDR3 length: 13 amino acids. J gave up 3 bases and V 3 bases, and 2 bases lay outside the gene matches. From germline, CDR1 is LNHDA and CDR2 SQIVND (reference sequence). The CDR3 protein is CASSIRQGYEQYF. The CDR3 bases are TGTGCCAGTAGTATCCGACAGGGCTACGAGCAGTACTTC.

This clonotype has a handful of counts. CDR3 in amino acids: CASSPLDGQVRELFF. CDR3 DNA sequence: TGTGCCAGCAGTCCCCTCGATGGGCAAGTCCGGGAGCTGTTTTTT. The chain has TRBV28 and TRBJ2-2; D is undetermined. Germline CDR1 is MDHEN and CDR2 is SYDVKM. The CDR3 extends over 15 amino acids. The germline V and J ends were trimmed by 5 bases and 9 bases, with 19 bases remaining between them.

The chain employs TRBV7-3 and TRBJ2-1, with D hard to call. CDR1 is SGHTA, CDR2 FQGTGA, per germline. The CDR3 has 15 amino acids. The V gene lost 5 bases and the J gene lost 7 bases, with 18 bases spanning the gap. This CDR3 is CASSPFHGSGNEQFF. The DNA for the CDR3 is TGTGCCAGCAGCCCCTTCCACGGGTCCGGGAATGAGCAGTTCTTC.

This clonotype came up many times. The CDR3: CASSQPRDFRNEKLFF. In nucleotides, the CDR3 is TGCGCCAGCAGCCAGCCCAGGGACTTTCGGAATGAAAAACTGTTTTTT. The chain uses TRBV4-1 and TRBJ1-4; D might be TRBD1 (5 bases). CDR1 is MGHRA and CDR2 is YSYEKL in the germline V gene. V lost 3 bases and J 5 bases, leaving 16 bases between the germline ends. The CDR3 totals 16 residues.